This TCR beta chain was obtained from a study of blood T cell repertoires in COVID-19. In its sample, this clone was seen a few times. Assay used: immunoSEQ multiplex PCR; TCRdb lists only in-frame clones, some missing. The table lists some 330,000 clones, roughly 90% of them singletons. The V and J ends lost 6 bases and 1 base, in that order; junction bases with no gene match: 9. CDR1 and CDR2 (germline): LNHNV, YYDKDF (reference sequence). This CDR3 has 17 amino acids. Sequenced sample: peripheral blood. The chain uses TRBV15 and TRBJ2-1, with 10 bases matching TRBD2. The source of this sequence is a woman in her fifties or sixties with active or convalescent COVID-19. CDR3 nucleotides: TGTGCCACCAGGGGGCTAGCGGGAGTTCTGTCCTACAATGAGCAGTTCTTC. Amino acids: CATRGLAGVLSYNEQFF.